What follows is one T cell receptor beta chain and its context. Its antigen remains unknown. Trimming stripped 5 bases from V and 3 bases from J, with 13 bases between. Germline CDR1 KGHSH, CDR2 LQKENI. The CDR3 has 14 residues. Treatment specified: 15 to 20 received Ad26.COV2.S at low or high dose, single or two shots; about 5 received placebo; per-sample allocation not given. Specimen acquisition occurred on day 63 following the initial vaccine or placebo injection. This sample is drawn from a study of Ad26.COV2.S vaccination and SARS-CoV-2 variants. Study-wide results and caveats: Non-spike TCR breadth showed similarity between vaccine and placebo recipients. Post-vaccination breadth of spike-specific CD8+ and CD4+ T cell responses was reportedly substantial.

Libraries were prepared by immunoSEQ multiplex PCR; TCRdb keeps only in-frame clonotypes and omits some of them. The sample shows about 500,000 clones, about nine tenths of them seen only once. The gene calls are TRBV18 and TRBJ1-2, with D possibly being TRBD1 (6 bases). Material: peripheral blood, obtained in a trial of Ad26.COV2.S vaccine versus placebo. The clonotype originates from a person aged 18 to 65 who received the Ad26.COV2.S COVID-19 vaccine or a placebo. In nucleotides, the CDR3 is TGTGCCAGCTCAGGGACAAAGGCACACTATGGCTACACCTTC. Its protein product is CASSGTKAHYGYTF.